This T cell receptor (beta chain) was observed in a study of cytomegalovirus exposure and HLA in healthy donors. Study-wide background: An analysis done earlier identified some 120 million unique TCR beta sequences from 200 million or so T cells.

CDR1 GTSNPN and CDR2 SVGIG come from the germline V gene (reference sequence). The CDR3 extends over 10 amino acids. With regard to this clone: Its antigen is not known. Compared with germline, one end of the junction differs, possibly owing to a read error.

The study ran its PCR with 60 Vbeta and 13 Jbeta primers. Produced via immunoSEQ multiplex PCR; TCRdb's table is partial and in-frame only. The listing contains about 65,000 clones. The study, taken as a whole, reports: Associated with HLA alleles at 0.05 false discovery rate in a later analysis were over 15,000 TCR beta sequences.

This clonotype originated in a boy aged 5 to 17 in good health and CMV-seronegative. This chain connects TRBV30 to TRBJ1-1, with 7 bases aligning to TRBD1. The specimen was PBMCs. CDR3 amino acids: CAWKGRGAYF. In nucleotides, the CDR3 is TGTGCCTGGAAGGGCAGGGGGGCCTACTTT.